This is a list of T cell receptor beta chains from one sample in a study of T-cell reconstitution after alpha-beta-depleted transplantation in children. TCRdb re-analysed the PCR reads in MiXCR, keeping a single row per CDR3 protein. Of 490,000 or so distinct CDR3 sequences listed, approximately 12% are singletons. The material sequenced was PBMCs from the stem cell graft donor, taken from the stem cell graft. These receptors were collected from a human donor who donated a stem cell graft to a child with combined immunodeficiency. Each CDR3 is given with its conserved first and last residue. Fields, in order: clone size, D gene, J gene, V gene, CDR3 DNA, CDR3 protein. A D gene is named only where the DNA matches it firmly. Clone size is not always given. Where it is, it says once, few, many or a class for expanded clones.

clone_size: many
d_call: TRBD2
j_call: TRBJ2-1
v_call: TRBV12-3/TRBV12-4
cdr3_nt: TGTGCCAGCAGTTCTAGCGGGAGGATTTACAATGAGCAGTTCTTC
cdr3_aa: CASSSSGRIYNEQFF

clone_size: .
d_call: .
j_call: TRBJ2-3
v_call: TRBV7-7
cdr3_nt: TGTGCTAGCAGCGCGCGGGGGCTTAGCACAGATACGCAGTATTTT
cdr3_aa: CASSARGLSTDTQYF

clone_size: .
d_call: .
j_call: TRBJ1-5
v_call: TRBV4-3
cdr3_nt: TGCGCCAGCAGCCAAGATCTCGCGCAGGGTGCTCAGCCCCAGCATTTT
cdr3_aa: CASSQDLAQGAQPQHF

clone_size: few
d_call: .
j_call: TRBJ1-2
v_call: TRBV10-3
cdr3_nt: TGTGCCATCAGTGAGTCCGAGTTCATGGCTTCTGGCTACACCTTC
cdr3_aa: CAISESEFMASGYTF

clone_size: .
d_call: TRBD1
j_call: TRBJ1-5
v_call: TRBV7-2
cdr3_nt: TGTGCCAGCAGCGCCGCCTGGACAGGGGGTATTCAGCCCCAGCATTTT
cdr3_aa: CASSAAWTGGIQPQHF

clone_size: many
d_call: TRBD1
j_call: TRBJ1-6
v_call: TRBV12-3/TRBV12-4
cdr3_nt: TGTGCCAGCAGTACATCACAGGGGGCGAAGTATTCACCCCTCCACTTT
cdr3_aa: CASSTSQGAKYSPLHF

clone_size: few
d_call: .
j_call: TRBJ2-5
v_call: TRBV2
cdr3_nt: TGTGCCAGCTATTCGGGACCGTTACAATCTCAGTACTTC
cdr3_aa: CASYSGPLQSQYF

clone_size: .
d_call: .
j_call: TRBJ2-3
v_call: TRBV6-2/TRBV6-3
cdr3_nt: TGTGCCAGCAGTAACCCGGGACAAGGGAGGTTGGTGGATACGCAGTATTTT
cdr3_aa: CASSNPGQGRLVDTQYF

clone_size: few
d_call: .
j_call: TRBJ2-3
v_call: TRBV29-1
cdr3_nt: TGCAGCGCGAGGGTTAGCACAGATACGCAGTATTTT
cdr3_aa: CSARVSTDTQYF

clone_size: .
d_call: .
j_call: TRBJ2-1
v_call: TRBV7-2
cdr3_nt: TGTGCCAGCAGCTTAGCCTCAATCTTGGGCTACAATGAGCAGTTCTTC
cdr3_aa: CASSLASILGYNEQFF

clone_size: few
d_call: .
j_call: TRBJ2-3
v_call: TRBV9
cdr3_nt: TGTGCCAGCAGCGTAGCTCACAGGGTCACAGATACGCAGTATTTT
cdr3_aa: CASSVAHRVTDTQYF

clone_size: .
d_call: TRBD1
j_call: TRBJ1-6
v_call: TRBV11-3
cdr3_nt: TGTGCCAGCAGCTTAGTAGGACAGGGACAACTATTCTCCTATAATTCACCCCTCCACTTT
cdr3_aa: CASSLVGQGQLFSYNSPLHF

clone_size: many
d_call: .
j_call: TRBJ2-1
v_call: TRBV4-3
cdr3_nt: TGCGCCAGCAGCCAGGTACTAGGGGACGATGAGCAGTTCTTC
cdr3_aa: CASSQVLGDDEQFF

clone_size: few
d_call: .
j_call: TRBJ2-7
v_call: TRBV5-1
cdr3_nt: TGCGCCAGCAGCTTGTGGCCAGATTCCTACGAGCAGTACTTC
cdr3_aa: CASSLWPDSYEQYF

clone_size: .
d_call: .
j_call: TRBJ2-4
v_call: TRBV4-3
cdr3_nt: TGCGCCAGCAGCCAGGCCGGAAGTTTTATTCTAGCCAAAAACATTCAGTACTTC
cdr3_aa: CASSQAGSFILAKNIQYF

clone_size: few
d_call: .
j_call: TRBJ1-4
v_call: TRBV4-3
cdr3_nt: TGCGCCAGCAGCCAAGTGGAACAGACTAATGAAAAACTGTTTTTT
cdr3_aa: CASSQVEQTNEKLFF

clone_size: many
d_call: .
j_call: TRBJ1-1
v_call: TRBV12-3/TRBV12-4
cdr3_nt: TGTGCCAGCAGGTCGGGATCTGAAGCTTTCTTT
cdr3_aa: CASRSGSEAFF

clone_size: few
d_call: .
j_call: TRBJ1-5
v_call: TRBV20-1
cdr3_nt: TGCAGTGCTAGAGATCTGGCCCTGAGGGATCAGCCCCAGCATTTT
cdr3_aa: CSARDLALRDQPQHF

clone_size: many
d_call: .
j_call: TRBJ2-7
v_call: TRBV4-3
cdr3_nt: TGCGCCAGCAGCCAGGTGGGGGGGCCGGTCGTCGACGAGCAGTACTTC
cdr3_aa: CASSQVGGPVVDEQYF

clone_size: few
d_call: .
j_call: TRBJ2-1
v_call: TRBV12-3/TRBV12-4
cdr3_nt: TGTGCCAGCAGTGGGAGCGGGCCTACCTACAATGAGCAGTTCTTC
cdr3_aa: CASSGSGPTYNEQFF

clone_size: many
d_call: .
j_call: TRBJ2-5
v_call: TRBV5-6
cdr3_nt: TGTGCCAGCAGCTTGGGGTCAGCGGAGACCCAGTACTTC
cdr3_aa: CASSLGSAETQYF

clone_size: many
d_call: TRBD1
j_call: TRBJ1-1
v_call: TRBV4-3
cdr3_nt: TGCGCCAGCAGCCGACAGGGGGTGAACACTGAAGCTTTCTTT
cdr3_aa: CASSRQGVNTEAFF